The 24 T cell receptor beta chains listed next were all sequenced from one sample in a study of blood T cells in healthy people across ages. A J-beta primer mix and a sample-barcoded 5' primer were used in a second PCR of roughly 6 to 11 cycles. TCRdb analysed the 5' RACE reads with MiXCR anew, one entry per CDR3 protein. The data show some 640,000 distinct CDR3 sequences, around 31% seen once. The sample consisted of blood. These receptor sequences come from a woman of 80 years or more in good health.

Concerning this clonotype itself: This sequence may be a read error, since a much larger clone differs from it by one base. The J gene is TRBJ1-2, the V gene TRBV5-1; D perhaps matches TRBD1 (6 bases). The CDR3 is 14 amino acids. The V end lost 4 bases, the J end lost 8 bases, and 18 bases lay between the germline ends. Germline V lookup: CDR1 SGHRS, CDR2 YFSETQ. The CDR3 region has the DNA TGCGCCAGCAGCATTGTAACAGGGTCAGAGGGCTACACCTTC. Translation: CASSIVTGSEGYTF.

This clonotype was detected only a few times. The V gene is TRBV7-2, the J gene TRBJ1-5; 8 bases are a match to TRBD1. V was clipped by 5 bases and J by 7 bases; unmatched bases: 13. The CDR3 has 16 amino acids. In germline, CDR1 is SGHTA, CDR2 FQGNSA. CDR3 bases: TGTGCCAGCAGCCCTGGACAGGGCCTAGGTCTACAGCCCCAGCATTTT. This translates into CASSPGQGLGLQPQHF.

The V gene is TRBV5-1, the J gene TRBJ2-6, with TRBD2 matching 14 bases. Germline loops: CDR1 SGHRS, CDR2 YFSETQ. The CDR3 covers 17 residues. The J segment lost 5 bases and the V segment lost 5 bases, leaving 6 bases of the junction unmatched. Here the CDR3 DNA reads TGCGCCAGCAGGGGACTAGCGGGGGTCCAGCGGGCCAACGTCCTGACTTTC. Amino acid sequence: CASRGLAGVQRANVLTF.

V usage is TRBV11-2 and J usage is TRBJ2-1; 12 bases line up with TRBD2. The J call is doubtful: the DNA matches TRBJ2-7 better. This CDR3 contains 18 residues. In germline, CDR1 is SGHAT, CDR2 FQNNGV. In nucleotides, the CDR3 is TGTGCCAGCAGCTCAGGGACTAGCGGGCGAAGCTCCTACAATGAGCAGTACTTC. Translated: CASSSGTSGRSSYNEQYF.

This clonotype was seen ten or more times. The DNA of the CDR3 is TGCAGTGCCCCTTACCGGGGGGCACACGAGCAGTACTTC. Translated: CSAPYRGAHEQYF. The chain has TRBV20-1 and TRBJ2-7, with D possibly TRBD2 on 7 matching bases. Germline V gene data show CDR1 as DFQATT and CDR2 as SNEGSKA (reference sequence). V lost 6 bases, J lost 5 bases, and 17 bases lay in between. The CDR3 is made up of 13 amino acids.

This clonotype appeared a few times. The chain joins TRBV14 to TRBJ1-6; TRBD1 matches at 8 bases. CDR1 and CDR2 from the germline V gene are SGHDN and FVKESK. The ends lost 4 bases at V and 7 bases at J; junction bases unmatched: 6. The CDR3 extends over 15 amino acids. For the CDR3, the DNA is TGTGCCAGCAGCCCCCGACAGGGGAGGAATTCACCCCTCCACTTT. Amino acids: CASSPRQGRNSPLHF.

The chain has TRBV2 and TRBJ2-1, with 7 bases fitting TRBD1. From germline, CDR1 is SNHLY and CDR2 FYNNEI. The CDR3 consists of 11 residues. V was pared by 6 bases and J by 12 bases, with 5 bases of the junction left unmatched. As DNA, the CDR3 is TGTGCCAGCAGAGACAGGGTTACGCAGTTCTTC. As protein: CASRDRVTQFF. The full variable domain, in which reference TRBV2 and TRBJ2-1 provide the parts outside the CDR3, is EPEVTQTPSHQVTQMGQEVILRCVPISNHLYFYWYRQILGQKVEFLVSFYNNEISEKSEIFDDQFSVERPDGSNFTLKIRSTKLEDSAMYFCASRDRVTQFFGPGTRLTVL.

The rearrangement joins TRBV7-9 to TRBJ2-5, with 9 bases aligning to TRBD1. From germline, CDR1 is SEHNR and CDR2 FQNEAQ (reference sequence). J was trimmed by 5 bases and V by 4 bases; bases with no gene match: 8. The CDR3 covers 15 residues. CDR3 sequence (DNA): TGTGCCAGCAGCTCTTGGACAGGGGTTCGGGAGACCCAGTACTTC. As protein: CASSSWTGVRETQYF.

This clonotype was seen at least ten times. This chain uses TRBV29-1 with TRBJ2-5; 10 bases align to TRBD1. CDR3 length equals 15 residues. V was clipped by 7 bases and J by 5 bases; unmatched bases: 13. Germline V gives CDR1 SQVTM, CDR2 ANQGSEA. For the CDR3, the DNA is TGCAGCGCCCTCCGGTCCGGGACAGGGGTTGAGACCCAGTACTTC. This translates into CSALRSGTGVETQYF.

Comment on this clonotype: It may be a read error: a sequence one base away is much more abundant. This chain links TRBV7-2 with TRBJ2-1; 8 bases line up with TRBD2. Germline CDR1 SGHTA, CDR2 FQGNSA. The CDR3 totals 16 residues. The CDR3 here is CAGSLDGGGVNNEQFF. CDR3 DNA sequence: TGTGCCGGCAGCTTAGACGGGGGGGGCGTAAACAATGAGCAGTTCTTC.

This clonotype occurred many times. The rearrangement joins TRBV6-1 to TRBJ2-1; 8 nucleotides match TRBD2. The CDR3 is 14 residues long. CDR1 and CDR2 (germline): MNHNS, SASEGT. The ends lost 6 bases at V and 5 bases at J; junction bases unmatched: 6. The CDR3 here is CASRLLAVNNEQFF. For the CDR3, the DNA is TGTGCCAGCAGGTTACTAGCGGTTAACAATGAGCAGTTCTTC.

The chain combines TRBV27 with TRBJ2-5; D is perhaps TRBD1 (7 bases). Judging by the DNA end, TRBJ2-7 fits better; the J call may be wrong. CDR3 size: 16 residues. Germline values: CDR1 MNHEY, CDR2 SMNVEV (reference sequence). The CDR3 is CASSLTGRMGPYEQYF. CDR3 DNA: TGTGCCAGCAGTTTGACAGGGAGGATGGGCCCTTACGAGCAGTACTTC.

The chain links TRBV30 to TRBJ2-4; 7 positions agree with TRBD2. Germline V lookup: CDR1 GTSNPN, CDR2 SVGIG (reference sequence). Trimming at V came to 0 bases and at J to 4 bases, leaving 3 bases not matched to a gene. This CDR3 has 14 residues. CDR3 nucleotide sequence: TGTGCCTGGAGTGTACGCGGGGGAAAAAACATTCAGTACTTC. Protein sequence: CAWSVRGGKNIQYF.

In its sample, this clonotype was seen many times. A clone one base away is much larger, so this may be a read error. The chain is built from TRBV20-1 and TRBJ2-7; 7 bases map to TRBD2. Per germline, CDR1 DFQATT and CDR2 SNEGSKA (reference sequence). V trimming: 5 bases; J trimming: 1 base; junction bases outside the gene matches: 8. The CDR3 consists of 14 residues. CDR3 amino acids: CSAQREGRSYEQYF. CDR3 nucleotides: TGCAGTGCTCAAAGGGAGGGACGGTCCTACGAGCAGTACTTC.

This clonotype was seen a few times. The genes are TRBV4-2 and TRBJ2-3; the D gene is possibly TRBD1 (8 bases). Germline V gene sequence: CDR1 LGHNA, CDR2 YNFKEQ. The length of the CDR3 is 16 residues. The germline V and J ends were trimmed by 0 bases and 6 bases, with 16 bases remaining between them. CDR3 bases: TGTGCCAGCAGCCAAGATGGGAGGGGGGACAGGGATACGCAGTATTTT. Amino acids: CASSQDGRGDRDTQYF.

This clonotype was seen only a few times. A much larger clone differs from this one at a single base, so this may be a read error. The chain joins TRBV20-1 to TRBJ2-1; 9 nucleotides agree with TRBD2. Germline trimming cut 5 bases from V and 4 bases from J; bases unmatched to any gene: 12. The CDR3 is made up of 16 amino acids. CDR1 is DFQATT and CDR2 is SNEGSKA in the germline V gene (reference sequence). In nucleotides, the CDR3 is TGCAGTGCTTCGAACCCTCGAGCGGGGGGATACAATGAGCAGTTCTTC. Translating gives CSASNPRAGGYNEQFF.

This clonotype was counted many times. V is TRBV10-3 and J is TRBJ2-6, with D perhaps TRBD1 or TRBD2 (5 bases each). Trimming took 6 bases from V and 1 from J, leaving 10 bases between them. Germline V lookup: CDR1 ENHRY, CDR2 SYGVKD. The CDR3 consists of 15 residues. CDR3 DNA sequence: TGTGCCATCAGGGGGGATGAGTCTGGGGCCAACGTCCTGACTTTC. Translating gives CAIRGDESGANVLTF.

This clonotype was detected many times. This may be a read error, as it is one base from a much larger clone. The chain has TRBV6-1 and TRBJ2-7; D call uncertain. This CDR3 comprises 14 residues. Germline V lookup: CDR1 MNHNS, CDR2 SASEGT. CDR3 protein: CASREAPDGYEQYF. In nucleotides, the CDR3 is TGTGCCAGCAGGGAAGCCCCGGACGGCTACGAGCAGTACTTC.

The chain employs TRBV30 and TRBJ1-1; D may be TRBD1 (5 bases). Germline V CDR1 and CDR2: GTSNPN, SVGIG (reference sequence). V was cut by 5 bases and J by 3 bases, with 10 bases left in between. The CDR3 sequence is 12 residues long. CDR3: CAWARGDTEAFF. CDR3 in DNA: TGTGCCTGGGCCCGGGGGGACACTGAAGCTTTCTTT. The full variable domain, rest sourced from reference TRBV30 and TRBJ1-1, is SQTIHQWPATLVQPVGSPLSLECTVEGTSNPNLYWYRQAAGRGLQLLFYSVGIGQISSEVPQNLSASRPQDRQFILSSKKLLLSDSGFYLCAWARGDTEAFFGQGTRLTVV.

As to this clonotype: A much larger clone sits a single nucleotide away, making a read error possible. This sequence joins TRBV7-9 and TRBJ2-1; maybe TRBD1 (8 bases). Germline lookup yields CDR1 SEHNR and CDR2 FQNEAQ (reference sequence). The CDR3 sequence is 14 residues long. V was pared by 2 bases and J by 7 bases, with 12 bases between. CDR3 loop: CASSLQQGGNEQFF. CDR3 coding DNA: TGTGCCAGCAGCTTACAACAGGGGGGGAATGAGCAGTTCTTC.

The rearrangement uses TRBV14 and TRBJ1-5; D is uncertain. The length of the CDR3 is 15 residues. V dropped 3 bases and J dropped 0 bases, with 9 bases sitting between them. From germline, CDR1 is SGHDN and CDR2 FVKESK. The CDR3 spells CASSHKARSNQPQHF. The CDR3 nucleotides are TGTGCCAGCAGCCACAAGGCCCGTAGCAATCAGCCCCAGCATTTT.

This clonotype was found many times. The chain recombines TRBV27 with TRBJ2-1; weak D call: TRBD2 (6 bases). Trimming cost V 7 bases and J 6 bases, with 16 bases left between them. This CDR3 has 14 residues. Germline V gene data show CDR1 as MNHEY and CDR2 as SMNVEV (reference sequence). CDR3: CASTPQGGVNEQFF. The CDR3 coding sequence is TGTGCCAGCACCCCGCAGGGAGGAGTCAATGAGCAGTTCTTC.

This clonotype has ten or more counts. Just one base apart from a much larger clone, this may be a read error. This chain links TRBV6-1 with TRBJ2-5, with 7 bases that match TRBD1. The CDR3 has 13 residues. CDR1 MNHNS and CDR2 SASEGT come from the germline V gene. V lost 4 bases to trimming and J lost 11 bases; unmatched junction nucleotides: 10. The CDR3 DNA reads as TGTGCCAGCAGTGCCAGGGGGAACAATGAGCAGTACTTC. It specifies CASSARGNNEQYF.

This clonotype was seen a single time. The chain joins TRBV29-1 to TRBJ1-4; the D gene is possibly TRBD1 (6 bases). V shed 3 bases and J shed 6 bases, with 11 bases lying between them. Germline CDR1 and CDR2: SQVTM and ANQGSEA. This CDR3 spans 13 amino acids. The CDR3 loop is CSVEGRGDEKLFF. The DNA for the CDR3 is TGCAGCGTTGAGGGCAGGGGTGATGAAAAACTGTTTTTT. The whole variable domain, remainder taken from reference TRBV29-1 and TRBJ1-4, is SAVISQKPSRDICQRGTSLTIQCQVDSQVTMMFWYRQQPGQSLTLIATANQGSEATYESGFVIDKFPISRPNLTFSTLTVSNMSPEDSSIYLCSVEGRGDEKLFFGSGTQLSVL.